This T cell receptor beta chain originates from a study of T cell repertoires in cytomegalovirus infection. Study outcomes and limitations: Cumulative public TCR beta family frequency identified CMV carriers with the relevant HLA. In two of eight donors, the top clonotype was HLA-C-restricted CMV-specific.

Germline CDR1 reads SGHTA; CDR2 reads FQGTGA. This CDR3 is built from 13 residues. Losses at the gene ends were 4 bases for V and 9 bases for J; bases not matched to a gene: 3. Via MiXCR, TCRdb re-called the reads, giving one row per CDR3 protein. This sample has 450,000 to 600,000 distinct CDR3 sequences, with approximately 10% found just once. The sample holds many counts of this clonotype. Its antigen is not known. This receptor was obtained from a human donor in good health (CMV status not recorded). Some clones in this sample may be carry-over from other donors' samples. The V call is TRBV7-3, the J call TRBJ1-6, with TRBD1 identical over 7 bases. The source material was PBMCs. CDR3 amino acids: CASSSDRTSPLHF. For the CDR3, the DNA is TGTGCCAGCAGCTCGGACAGGACTTCACCCCTCCACTTT.